The 23 T cell receptor beta chains below were found in one sample sequenced in a study of CD8 T cells in Susac syndrome. Random hexamers were used to reverse transcribe 0.5 to 1 ug of RNA. From the immunoSEQ multiplex PCR reads, TCRdb called clonotypes with MiXCR, one entry per CDR3 protein. This sample has roughly 200,000 distinct CDR3 sequences, with approximately 94% found just once. Sequences were obtained from CD4+ T cells from PBMCs. Source of these receptors: a human donor with Susac syndrome.

This chain links TRBV29-1 with TRBJ1-4; 7 bases are shared with TRBD1. Germline CDR1 and CDR2: SQVTM and ANQGSEA. The CDR3 covers 12 residues. With V trimmed by 7 bases and J by 4 bases, 3 bases remained unmatched. The CDR3 nucleotides read TGCAGCGCGACAGGGATTAATGAAAAACTGTTTTTT. This gives the protein CSATGINEKLFF.

The rearrangement joins TRBV5-1 to TRBJ2-7; TRBD1 matches 10 bases. Germline-derived CDR1 and CDR2 are SGHRS and YFSETQ. There are 17 residues in the CDR3. J was trimmed by 3 bases and V by 5 bases; bases with no gene match: 14. The CDR3 region has the DNA TGCGCCAGCAGTGAGGCACCCGGGACAGGGGAGATCTACGAGCAGTACTTC. Translated: CASSEAPGTGEIYEQYF.

The chain has TRBV29-1 and TRBJ2-1, with D possibly TRBD1 on 5 matching bases. This CDR3 has 15 residues. Germline V gives CDR1 SQVTM, CDR2 ANQGSEA. The V end was cut by 4 bases, the J end by 6 bases, with 19 bases between. The CDR3 DNA is TGCAGCGTTGGGGCAGGGTGGGGTATGGGCAATGAGCAGTTCTTC. Translated, it gives CSVGAGWGMGNEQFF.

This rearrangement joins TRBV20-1 to TRBJ1-2, with D possibly matching TRBD1 (5 bases). Germline V gene data show CDR1 as DFQATT and CDR2 as SNEGSKA (reference sequence). This CDR3 has 14 residues. Deletions cut 2 bases from V and 6 bases from J, with 16 bases between. CDR3 coding DNA: TGCAGTGCTAGATCAATCGGGGCCCTGGATGGCTACACCTTC. Amino acids: CSARSIGALDGYTF.

V is TRBV3-1 and J is TRBJ1-1, with D unclear. Germline V gene lookup returns CDR1 LGHDT and CDR2 YNNKEL (reference sequence). The CDR3 extends over 13 amino acids. Trimming took 1 base from V and 7 from J, leaving 10 bases between them. The CDR3 DNA reads as TGTGCCAGCAGCCAAGCGGCAGCGGTTGAAGCTTTCTTT. It codes for CASSQAAAVEAFF.

The chain couples TRBV20-1 to TRBJ2-7; D is uncertain. The germline V and J ends were trimmed by 0 bases and 6 bases, with 9 bases remaining between them. Germline V gene data show CDR1 as DFQATT and CDR2 as SNEGSKA (reference sequence). CDR3 size: 12 residues. The CDR3 DNA is TGCAGTGCTAGAGATTCCGGCGCCGAGCAGTACTTC. Translated, it gives CSARDSGAEQYF.

This chain links TRBV12-3 or TRBV12-4 with TRBJ2-7; no clear D gene. CDR3 length equals 13 residues. The V gene lost 5 bases and the J gene lost 3 bases, with 11 bases spanning the gap. CDR3 nucleotides: TGTGCCAGCAGTCTACAGATTAACTACGAGCAGTACTTC. It encodes CASSLQINYEQYF.

V usage is TRBV4-1 and J usage is TRBJ2-5; D unclear. The ends were cut back, 0 bases at V and 5 bases at J, with 4 bases in the middle. The CDR3 has 12 residues. CDR1 MGHRA and CDR2 YSYEKL come from the germline V gene. The CDR3 reads CASSQERETQYF. DNA for the CDR3: TGCGCCAGCAGCCAAGAGCGGGAGACCCAGTACTTC.

The chain recombines TRBV7-9 with TRBJ1-6, with 7 bases that match TRBD1. V lost 5 bases, J lost 7 bases, and 8 bases stayed unmatched. Germline V gene lookup returns CDR1 SEHNR and CDR2 FQNEAQ (reference sequence). This CDR3 spans 15 amino acids. DNA for the CDR3: TGTGCCAGCAGCGTAGACAGGGTGGGGAATTCACCCCTCCACTTT. This encodes CASSVDRVGNSPLHF.

V usage is TRBV20-1 and J usage is TRBJ1-2; D is perhaps TRBD1 (6 bases). CDR3 length: 13 amino acids. Looked up from germline, CDR1 is DFQATT and CDR2 is SNEGSKA (reference sequence). V lost 6 bases and J lost 4, with 15 bases in between. The CDR3 spells CSAPGEVVYGYTF. The CDR3 DNA is TGCAGTGCCCCAGGGGAAGTAGTCTATGGCTACACCTTC.

The sample holds one count of this clonotype. J is TRBJ2-2 and V is TRBV18, with unresolved D. The CDR3 has 15 residues. CDR1 KGHSH and CDR2 LQKENI come from the germline V gene. The V and J ends lost 6 bases and 0 bases respectively, with 11 bases between them. The CDR3 coding sequence is TGTGCCAGCTCGGTGGGTGACGCGAACACCGGGGAGCTGTTTTTT. It translates to CASSVGDANTGELFF.

The rearrangement links TRBV5-4 to TRBJ1-1, with 11 bases lining up with TRBD1. Per germline, CDR1 SGHNT and CDR2 YYREEE (reference sequence). With V trimmed by 4 bases and J by 5 bases, 1 base remained unmatched. The CDR3 totals 13 residues. The CDR3: CASSRDRGTEAFF. CDR3 DNA sequence: TGTGCCAGCAGCCGGGACAGGGGGACTGAAGCTTTCTTT.

The rearrangement uses TRBV7-2 and TRBJ1-5, with D perhaps TRBD1 (5 bases). CDR1 SGHTA and CDR2 FQGNSA come from the germline V gene. Trimming took off 5 bases at V and 5 bases at J, with 16 bases between the two ends. This CDR3 has 15 residues. CDR3 amino acids: CASSLDPTAYQPQHF. The CDR3 bases are TGTGCCAGCAGCCTTGACCCGACAGCTTATCAGCCCCAGCATTTT.

This sequence joins TRBV5-5 and TRBJ1-1; D ambiguous. Trimming cost V 4 bases and J 2 bases, with 9 bases left between them. The germline CDR1 and CDR2 sequences are SGHKS and YYEKEE (reference sequence). The CDR3 is 13 residues long. CDR3 residues: CASSPSTNTEAFF. In DNA form, the CDR3 reads TGTGCCAGCAGCCCTTCCACAAACACTGAAGCTTTCTTT.

CDR3 nucleotides: TGTGCCAGCAGTGCGGCCAGCGAGCAGTACTTC. It specifies CASSAASEQYF. The rearrangement joins TRBV2 to TRBJ2-7; D unclear. The CDR3 runs 11 residues. CDR1 and CDR2 from the germline V gene are SNHLY and FYNNEI. Trimming left V 4 bases short and J 6 bases short, with 7 bases between.

The rearrangement uses TRBV20-1 and TRBJ2-3, with 15 bases fitting TRBD2. V shed 3 bases and J 5 bases; nucleotides not matched to a gene: 6. The germline gives CDR1 DFQATT, CDR2 SNEGSKA (reference sequence). This CDR3 region has 16 residues. CDR3 nucleotides: TGCAGTGCTAGTACGGGACTAGCGGGGGGAATAGATACGCAGTATTTT. It yields the protein CSASTGLAGGIDTQYF.

This chain connects TRBV29-1 to TRBJ1-1, with 7 positions matching TRBD1. The CDR3 loop spans 15 amino acids. Germline V gene lookup returns CDR1 SQVTM and CDR2 ANQGSEA. Trimming removed 3 bases from V and 10 bases from J; junction bases left unmatched: 17. In nucleotides, the CDR3 is TGCAGCGTTGAGGGGATCGGGTATCGACAGGGTAGAGCTTTCTTT. Its translation is CSVEGIGYRQGRAFF.

The gene calls are TRBV20-1 and TRBJ1-1; D call uncertain. Trimming stripped 6 bases from V and 3 bases from J, with 5 bases between. The CDR3 runs to 10 residues. Germline CDR1 DFQATT, CDR2 SNEGSKA (reference sequence). The CDR3 region has the DNA TGCAGTGCCCCCTACACTGAAGCTTTCTTT. Protein product: CSAPYTEAFF.

V usage is TRBV19 and J usage is TRBJ2-1, with D perhaps assigned TRBD1 or TRBD2 (5 bases each). V gave up 4 bases and J gave up 5 bases, with 18 bases separating them. Germline V gene lookup returns CDR1 LNHDA and CDR2 SQIVND (reference sequence). CDR3 length: 16 amino acids. DNA of the CDR3: TGTGCCAGTAGTACCAGCCGAGGGACGGAGAACAATGAGCAGTTCTTC. This encodes CASSTSRGTENNEQFF.

The chain combines TRBV18 with TRBJ2-3, with TRBD2 as a possible D gene (7 bases). This CDR3 region has 16 residues. CDR1 KGHSH and CDR2 LQKENI come from the germline V gene. Trimming left V 6 bases short and J 4 bases short, with 20 bases between. CDR3 amino acids: CASSADSRGLSDTQYF. CDR3 sequence (DNA): TGTGCCAGCTCGGCGGACTCGCGGGGGCTCTCAGATACGCAGTATTTT.

This clonotype came up once. The chain has TRBV18 and TRBJ1-2, with 9 bases identical to TRBD1. Per the germline V gene, CDR1 is KGHSH and CDR2 is LQKENI. This CDR3 has 14 residues. Trimming removed 6 bases from V and 7 bases from J; junction bases left unmatched: 9. CDR3 residues: CASSPDRGESGYTF. CDR3 bases: TGTGCCAGCTCCCCGGACAGGGGTGAGAGTGGCTACACCTTC. Full variable domain (remainder filled in from reference TRBV18 and TRBJ1-2): NAGVMQNPRHLVRRRGQEARLRCSPMKGHSHVYWYRQLPEEGLKFMVYLQKENIIDESGMPKERFSAEFPKEGPSILRIQQVVRGDSAAYFCASSPDRGESGYTFGSGTRLTVV.

The J gene is TRBJ1-2, the V gene TRBV19; TRBD1 matches at 8 bases. Germline V CDR1 and CDR2: LNHDA, SQIVND (reference sequence). The CDR3 totals 15 residues. Trimming cost V 5 bases and J 8 bases; bases outside gene matches: 13. As DNA, the CDR3 is TGTGCCAGTAGTCGGGGGACAGGCGATAGAAGGGGCTACACCTTC. This gives the protein CASSRGTGDRRGYTF.

The chain uses TRBV29-1 and TRBJ1-5, with D possibly being TRBD1 (5 bases). The V gene's germline CDR1 is SQVTM and CDR2 ANQGSEA. Between the trimmed V and J ends, which lost 7 bases and 4 bases, there was a span of 14 bases. The length of the CDR3 is 13 residues. CDR3 sequence: CSASGGANQPQHF. The CDR3 region has the DNA TGCAGCGCATCTGGTGGGGCTAATCAGCCCCAGCATTTT.